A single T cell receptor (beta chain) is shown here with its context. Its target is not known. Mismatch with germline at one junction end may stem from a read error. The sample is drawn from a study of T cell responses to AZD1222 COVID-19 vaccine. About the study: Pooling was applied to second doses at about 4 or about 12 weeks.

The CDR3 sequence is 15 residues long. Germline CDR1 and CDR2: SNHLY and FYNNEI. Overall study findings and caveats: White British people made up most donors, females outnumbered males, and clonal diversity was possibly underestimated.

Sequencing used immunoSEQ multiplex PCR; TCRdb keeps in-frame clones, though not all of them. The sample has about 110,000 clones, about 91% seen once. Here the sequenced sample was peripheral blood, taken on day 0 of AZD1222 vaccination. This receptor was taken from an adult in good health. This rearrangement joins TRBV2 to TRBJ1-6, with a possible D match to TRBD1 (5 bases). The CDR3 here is CASREGVVANSPLHF. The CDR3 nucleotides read TGTGCCAGCAGGGAAGGGGTGGTTGCGAATTCACCCCTCCACTTT.